The source of this T cell receptor (beta chain) is a study of blood T cell repertoires in COVID-19. Background on the study: Specimens from acute and convalescent COVID-19 originated in the United States, Italy and Spain.

The CDR3 has 19 residues. V was pared by 3 bases and J by 0 bases, with 20 bases between. CDR1 LGHDT and CDR2 YNNKEL come from the germline V gene (reference sequence). The age range of participants was roughly 18 to 90 years, with residence in around 22 US areas. The method was immunoSEQ multiplex PCR; TCRdb's version includes in-frame clones alone and lacks a portion of them. The sample contains under 200,000 clones, approximately 82% of which appear only once. The gene calls are TRBV3-1 (or the pseudogene TRBV3-2) and TRBJ2-2; tentative D call: TRBD2 (6 bases). Sample: PBMCs or T cells enriched from blood (not recorded which). This TCR was sampled from a woman in her sixties or seventies with acute COVID-19. CDR3 DNA: TGTGCCAGCAGCCAGGCCGGGGTAGGGCGGGGTCCGAACACCGGGGAGCTGTTTTTT. Residues: CASSQAGVGRGPNTGELFF.